This passage covers 10 T cell receptor beta chains from one sample sequenced in a study of T-cell memory formation after mild COVID-19. TCRdb re-called the 5' RACE reads through MiXCR, storing one row per CDR3 protein. The repertoire holds 140,000 to 150,000 distinct CDR3 sequences, 5.5% to 7% seen once, with roughly 1.9% in the top ten. The source material was PBMCs or a T cell subset sorted from them (not recorded which). The receptors were sampled from an adult woman who had mild COVID-19 (a few samples of this study predate the infection). Cell type and time point are not known.

This clonotype has at least ten counts. The chain has TRBV5-1 and TRBJ2-7, with D possibly called TRBD1 or TRBD2 (5 bases each). V gave up 0 bases and J gave up 4 bases, with 14 bases separating them. Germline V gives CDR1 SGHRS, CDR2 YFSETQ. The CDR3 has 15 amino acids. DNA of the CDR3: TGCGCCAGCAGCTTGGCCGGGACCCACGGGTACGAGCAGTACTTC. Its translation: CASSLAGTHGYEQYF.

This clonotype was counted many times. V is TRBV27 and J is TRBJ2-7; D is perhaps TRBD1 (5 bases). Germline assignment: CDR1 MNHEY and CDR2 SMNVEV (reference sequence). V was cut by 4 bases and J by 7 bases, with 20 bases left in between. The CDR3 contains 15 residues. In nucleotides, the CDR3 is TGTGCCAGCAGTTCTTCAAGGCAGGGTAAAGGAGAGCAGTACTTC. Protein product: CASSSSRQGKGEQYF.

J is TRBJ2-1 and V is TRBV6-5; TRBD2 matches at 14 bases. The CDR3 sequence is 16 residues long. The V segment lost 5 bases and the J segment 8 bases; nucleotides outside the gene matches: 8. Germline V gene sequence: CDR1 MNHEY, CDR2 SVGAGI. CDR3 in amino acids: CASSAGGTSGSYEQFF. The CDR3 nucleotides are TGTGCCAGCAGTGCGGGGGGGACTAGCGGGAGCTATGAGCAGTTCTTC.

In this sample, this clonotype turned up a few times. This rearrangement joins TRBV2 to TRBJ1-1, with a weak D call TRBD1 (6 bases). The germline gives CDR1 SNHLY, CDR2 FYNNEI. V gave up 3 bases and J gave up 5 bases, with 16 bases separating them. The CDR3 contains 15 residues. Here the CDR3 reads CASSERRQASTEAFF. The CDR3 DNA reads TGTGCCAGCAGTGAGCGTAGACAGGCATCTACTGAAGCTTTCTTT.

Many counts were recorded for this clonotype. The J gene is TRBJ2-7, the V gene TRBV12-3 or TRBV12-4, with 9 positions matching TRBD1. After removal of 6 bases from V and 0 bases from J, the junction contained 6 bases not matched to a gene. CDR3 length: 15 amino acids. CDR3 protein: CASSAPGQGSYEQYF. Written as DNA, the CDR3 is TGTGCCAGCAGCGCTCCGGGACAGGGCTCCTACGAGCAGTACTTC.

This clonotype was counted ten times or more. The rearrangement joins TRBV11-3 to TRBJ2-1, with D possibly TRBD1 on 6 matching bases. Germline values: CDR1 SGHNT, CDR2 YENEEA. The CDR3 length is 14 residues. The V end was cut by 4 bases, the J end by 9 bases, with 16 bases between. CDR3 loop: CASSSVRTEGEQFF. CDR3 bases: TGTGCCAGCAGCTCCGTACGGACAGAGGGTGAGCAGTTCTTC.

This rearrangement joins TRBV5-1 to TRBJ1-1; TRBD1 agrees at 7 bases. V lost 2 bases and J lost 4; bases outside the gene matches: 5. The CDR3 is 14 amino acids. Germline CDR1 SGHRS, CDR2 YFSETQ. The CDR3 loop is CASSFDRVGTEAFF. CDR3 coding DNA: TGCGCCAGCAGCTTCGACAGGGTGGGCACTGAAGCTTTCTTT.

V usage is TRBV6-5 and J usage is TRBJ2-7; tentative D call: TRBD1 (6 bases). Germline V gene lookup returns CDR1 MNHEY and CDR2 SVGAGI. Trimming took 0 bases from V and 6 from J, leaving 12 bases between them. This CDR3 is 14 amino acids long. The CDR3 nucleotides are TGTGCCAGCAGTTACTCGACAGGTCCGCGCGAGCAGTACTTC. This encodes CASSYSTGPREQYF.

This clonotype was seen many times. This chain links TRBV12-3 or TRBV12-4 with TRBJ1-5; tentatively, D is TRBD1 (5 bases). V shed 5 bases and J shed 7 bases, with 15 bases lying between them. The CDR3 runs to 14 residues. The CDR3 region is CASSPSWGSQPQHF. The CDR3 coding sequence is TGTGCCAGCAGTCCTAGTTGGGGCTCCCAGCCCCAGCATTTT.

The count of this clonotype is one. This may come from a read error, since a much larger clone is one base off. This sequence joins TRBV20-1 and TRBJ2-7, with a tentative D call TRBD2 (6 bases). The V gene lost 6 bases and the J gene lost 2 bases, with 20 bases spanning the gap. Germline CDR1 reads DFQATT; CDR2 reads SNEGSKA (reference sequence). The CDR3 spans 15 residues. CDR3 in amino acids: CSAALGGTRTYEQYF. The DNA of the CDR3 is TGCAGTGCAGCCCTGGGCGGGACCAGGACCTACGAGCAGTACTTC.